The rows below give T cell receptor beta chains drawn from one sample of a study of blood T cell repertoires in COVID-19. This table comes from immunoSEQ multiplex PCR, and its TCRdb copy is limited to in-frame clones, with some not included. The table has some 270,000 clones, roughly 89% seen once. Sequencing used peripheral blood. The receptors stem from a woman in her sixties or seventies with COVID-19, enrolled during active disease. Each CDR3 is given with its conserved first and last residue. The order of the fields is D gene, CDR3 length, clone size, V gene, J gene, CDR3 DNA, CDR3 protein. The D gene is left open where the match is weak. Size is stated for part of the rows, as once, few or many counts, or as a class when the clone is expanded.

.,14,.,TRBV10-3,TRBJ2-5,TGTGCCATCAGTGAGTCGCGAACAGGGGAGACCCAGTACTTC,CAISESRTGETQYF
.,16,.,TRBV5-1,TRBJ1-2,TGCGCCAGCAGCTTGCCCCCTCTCGATAGAACCTATGGCTACACCTTC,CASSLPPLDRTYGYTF
TRBD1,15,.,TRBV29-1,TRBJ1-2,TGCAGCGTTATGGGCAGGGGGCTAGGTGACTATGGCTACACCTTC,CSVMGRGLGDYGYTF
TRBD2,15,.,TRBV6-5,TRBJ2-7,TGTGCCAGCAGGCCTACTAGCGGGGAAACCTACGAGCAGTACTTC,CASRPTSGETYEQYF
TRBD1,15,.,TRBV6-1,TRBJ2-3,TGTGCCAGCAGTGAAGAGGACAGGGCCAGCGAGACGCAGTATTTT,CASSEEDRASETQYF
.,13,once,TRBV5-1,TRBJ1-2,TGCGCCAGCAGCTTGGTTCCGAACTATGGCTACACCTTC,CASSLVPNYGYTF
TRBD1,16,.,TRBV5-5,TRBJ2-1,TGTGCCAGCAGCATTAGGACAGGGACGGTACACAATGAGCAGTTCTTC,CASSIRTGTVHNEQFF
.,14,once,TRBV6-5,TRBJ1-3,TGTGCCAGCAAAACGGGGAGGGATGGAAACACCATATATTTT,CASKTGRDGNTIYF
.,13,.,TRBV19,TRBJ1-2,TGTGCCAGTAGCCATGGGGGGGTGAATGGCTACACCTTC,CASSHGGVNGYTF
.,14,once,TRBV18,TRBJ1-1,TGTGCCAGCTCACCACAGGCAGGTGAGACTGAAGCTTTCTTT,CASSPQAGETEAFF
TRBD2,18,.,TRBV18,TRBJ2-2,TGTGCCAGCTCACCCACCAGACTAGCCCTGGGAAACACCGGGGAGCTGTTTTTT,CASSPTRLALGNTGELFF
.,15,.,TRBV11-2,TRBJ1-4,TGTGCCAGCAGCCGGCAGGGGTCCACTAATGAAAAACTGTTTTTT,CASSRQGSTNEKLFF
TRBD1,13,.,TRBV7-2,TRBJ1-2,TGTGCCAGCAGCTTATGGGACAGGGGAGGCTACACCTTC,CASSLWDRGGYTF
TRBD1,14,.,TRBV7-9,TRBJ2-5,TGTGCCAGCAGCGTCGACAGGGGCCAAGAGACCCAGTACTTC,CASSVDRGQETQYF
TRBD1,15,.,TRBV9,TRBJ1-1,TGTGCCAGCAGCGACCCGGGACAGCGAAACACTGAAGCTTTCTTT,CASSDPGQRNTEAFF
.,16,.,TRBV12-5,TRBJ2-1,TGTGCTAGTGGTCACGCGGGACCGGGCAGGATCAATGAGCAGTTCTTC,CASGHAGPGRINEQFF
.,13,.,TRBV6-2/TRBV6-3,TRBJ1-2,TGTGCCAGCAGCTTCCGGGACAAGAGGAACTACACCTTC,CASSFRDKRNYTF
TRBD1,17,.,TRBV11-2,TRBJ1-2,TGTGCCAGCAGCCCGGGGCCCGGGGGGGACAGGGAGCACGGCTACACCTTC,CASSPGPGGDREHGYTF
TRBD2,16,.,TRBV18,TRBJ2-7,TGTGCCAGCTCACCTGGGGGAGGGACCGCCCTATACGAGCAGTACTTC,CASSPGGGTALYEQYF
TRBD2,15,.,TRBV3-1/TRBV3-2,TRBJ2-3,TGTGCCACTTGTGGAAGCGGGGGGCTCACAGATACGCAGTATTTT,CATCGSGGLTDTQYF
.,16,.,TRBV19,TRBJ2-5,TGTGCCAGTAGTATGGGCTATGGGGAGTGGCGGGAGACCCAGTACTTC,CASSMGYGEWRETQYF
.,15,.,TRBV7-9,TRBJ2-1,TGTGCCAGCAGCGATACCGGGAATTCATGGAATGAGCAGTTCTTC,CASSDTGNSWNEQFF
.,15,.,TRBV15,TRBJ2-2,TGTGCCACCAGCAGTGATATTTACAGTTCCGGGGAGCTGTTTTTT,CATSSDIYSSGELFF
TRBD2,15,.,TRBV5-1,TRBJ2-3,TGCGCCAGCAGCTTAGGGACTAGCGGGACAGATACGCAGTATTTT,CASSLGTSGTDTQYF
.,17,.,TRBV27,TRBJ1-5,TGTGCCAGCAGTTTGTGGGCCAGGCCCGATAGCAATCAGCCCCAGCATTTT,CASSLWARPDSNQPQHF
.,17,.,TRBV21-1,TRBJ2-1,TGTGCCAGCAGCAAACCGGGACAGGGAAAGCCCTACAATGAGCAGTTCTTC,CASSKPGQGKPYNEQFF
TRBD1,14,once,TRBV11-2,TRBJ1-2,TGTGCCAGCAGCTCGGGACAGTCAAACTATGGCTACACCTTC,CASSSGQSNYGYTF
TRBD2,15,.,TRBV7-9,TRBJ2-5,TGTGCCAGCAGCTTCCCTACTAGCGCCAAAGAGACCCAGTACTTC,CASSFPTSAKETQYF
.,14,.,TRBV6-6,TRBJ1-5,TGTGCCAGCAGTCACCGGGACATATCTCAGCCCCAGCATTTT,CASSHRDISQPQHF
TRBD1,18,.,TRBV7-2,TRBJ2-2,TGTGCCAGCAGCTTGCGACAGGGGGCGCGGAGTTACACCGGGGAGCTGTTTTTT,CASSLRQGARSYTGELFF
TRBD2,17,.,TRBV4-3,TRBJ2-3,TGCGCCAGCAGCCAAGAGGTAGCGGGGGGCTACACAGATACGCAGTATTTT,CASSQEVAGGYTDTQYF
.,14,.,TRBV16,TRBJ1-2,TGTGCCAGCAGCCAATTAAGGGGGTCCTATGGCTACACCTTC,CASSQLRGSYGYTF
.,13,.,TRBV29-1,TRBJ2-5,TGCAGCGGTCGTCAAGCCCCGGGGGAGACCCAGTACTTC,CSGRQAPGETQYF
.,15,.,TRBV3-1/TRBV3-2,TRBJ1-2,TGTGCCAGCAGCCAAAACACAGCAGCTAACTATGGCTACACCTTC,CASSQNTAANYGYTF
.,12,.,TRBV5-1,TRBJ2-3,TGCGCCAGCAGCTTGGGCGAAGATACGCAGTATTTT,CASSLGEDTQYF
.,14,.,TRBV5-8,TRBJ1-6,TGTGCCAGCAGCCCGCAGGGGCGGAATTCACCCCTCCACTTT,CASSPQGRNSPLHF
.,16,.,TRBV4-3,TRBJ1-6,TGCGCCAGCAGCCAAGATCCCAGCTCCTATAATTCACCCCTCCACTTT,CASSQDPSSYNSPLHF
.,15,.,TRBV5-4,TRBJ2-3,TGTGCCAGCAGGAGGGAGGGGGGGAACACAGATACGCAGTATTTT,CASRREGGNTDTQYF
TRBD2,16,.,TRBV9,TRBJ2-3,TGTGCCAGCAGCGTAGCGGCTAGCGGGGGGACAGATACGCAGTATTTT,CASSVAASGGTDTQYF
TRBD1,14,.,TRBV10-3,TRBJ1-3,TGTGCCATCAGTGAAACAGGGGGCAGGGGCACCATATATTTT,CAISETGGRGTIYF
.,13,.,TRBV2,TRBJ1-2,TGTGCCAGCACGGGGACTCTTAGCTATGGCTACACCTTC,CASTGTLSYGYTF
TRBD1,16,.,TRBV19,TRBJ1-2,TGTGCCAGTAGTATGACGACAGGGATGGTACCCTATGGCTACACCTTC,CASSMTTGMVPYGYTF